The rows below give T cell receptor beta chains drawn from one sample of a study of pediatric ulcerative colitis. The assay was immunoSEQ multiplex PCR, and TCRdb's table has in-frame clones only and misses some. The sample records 40,000 to 60,000 clones, under 80% being singletons. Material for sequencing was gut tissue. These receptors originate from a girl aged 5-17 years with moderate ulcerative colitis. Each CDR3 is given with its conserved first and last residue. Each record gives: J gene, clone size, V gene, D gene, CDR3 DNA, CDR3 protein. A D gene is named only where the DNA matches it firmly. Size is stated for part of the rows, as once, few or many counts, or as a class when the clone is expanded.

TRBJ2-7 | NA | TRBV6-6 | TRBD1 | TGTGCCAGCAGTTTGGGCGGGACAGGGACCTACGAGCAGTACTTC | CASSLGGTGTYEQYF
TRBJ2-3 | NA | TRBV5-1 | NA | TGCGCCAGCAGCCCTGCACCTAGAAATACAGATACGCAGTATTTT | CASSPAPRNTDTQYF
TRBJ2-7 | NA | TRBV5-1 | NA | TGCGCCAGCAGCCCGGACGGATCTACGTGGGAGCAGTACTTC | CASSPDGSTWEQYF
TRBJ2-1 | NA | TRBV5-6 | TRBD2 | TGTGCCAGCAGCTTTAGGACTAGCGGGAGAGCTTACAATGAGCAGTTCTTC | CASSFRTSGRAYNEQFF
TRBJ2-1 | NA | TRBV5-4 | NA | TGTGCCAGCAGCAAAACGTCCAGGGGGGCTAATGAGCAGTTCTTC | CASSKTSRGANEQFF
TRBJ1-5 | NA | TRBV15 | NA | TGTGCCACCTCCCTATTTTCCGCGGGTCAGCCCCAGCATTTT | CATSLFSAGQPQHF
TRBJ1-1 | NA | TRBV7-3 | NA | TGTGCCAGCAGCTTAAATGGGGGTCTGAACACTGAAGCTTTCTTT | CASSLNGGLNTEAFF
TRBJ2-3 | NA | TRBV11-2 | TRBD1 | TGTGCCAGCAGCTTTAGCCGCAGACAGGGAAGGGCAGATACGCAGTATTTT | CASSFSRRQGRADTQYF
TRBJ2-7 | NA | TRBV28 | NA | TGTGCCAGCAGTTTGCCGGGTAGCACCGAGCAGTACTTC | CASSLPGSTEQYF
TRBJ1-2 | few | TRBV6-5 | NA | TGTGCCAGCAGTTTAGACCTTAACTATGGCTACACCTTC | CASSLDLNYGYTF
TRBJ1-1 | NA | TRBV5-6 | NA | TGTGCCAGCAGCTTGGGAGGAGGGGCATATGCTTTCTTT | CASSLGGGAYAFF
TRBJ2-1 | NA | TRBV5-1 | TRBD2 | TGCGCCAGCAGATCCGGAGGATTAGCGGGAGTTCAAAAGAATGAGCAGTTCTTC | CASRSGGLAGVQKNEQFF
TRBJ2-5 | NA | TRBV30 | NA | TGTGCCTGGAAGGGGAGCGGAGAGACCCAGTACTTC | CAWKGSGETQYF
TRBJ2-7 | NA | TRBV27 | NA | TGTGCCAGCAGTCGATCAGGAGGCTCCTACGAGCAGTACTTC | CASSRSGGSYEQYF
TRBJ2-1 | NA | TRBV5-5 | NA | TGTGCCAGCAGCTTGGAATCCGCAGGCCTCTCCTACAATGAGCAGTTCTTC | CASSLESAGLSYNEQFF
TRBJ1-1 | NA | TRBV4-1 | NA | TGCGCCAGCAGACTCGGACGGGAGAACACTGAAGCTTTCTTT | CASRLGRENTEAFF
TRBJ2-1 | NA | TRBV7-2 | TRBD2 | TGTGCCAGCAGCTTAGAGCCTAGCGGGAGTGCGGAGCAGTTCTTC | CASSLEPSGSAEQFF
TRBJ2-2 | NA | TRBV7-2 | TRBD2 | TGTGCCAGCAGCTGGGGACTAGCGGGGGGAACGGGGGAGCTGTTTTTT | CASSWGLAGGTGELFF
TRBJ2-1 | NA | TRBV29-1 | TRBD2 | TGCAGCGTTGTGTCTAGCGGGATTAGTGAGCAGTTCTTC | CSVVSSGISEQFF
TRBJ2-1 | NA | TRBV7-2 | TRBD2 | TGTGCCAGCAGGCTAGCGGGAGGGCCGGATGAGCAGTTCTTC | CASRLAGGPDEQFF
TRBJ1-3 | NA | TRBV9 | NA | TGTGCCAGCAGCGTAGACCACTCTGGAAACACCATATATTTT | CASSVDHSGNTIYF
TRBJ1-1 | NA | TRBV11-2 | TRBD1 | TGTGCCAGCAGCTCTATCGCAGGGGGCACTGAAGCTTTCTTT | CASSSIAGGTEAFF
TRBJ2-3 | NA | TRBV10-2 | TRBD2 | TGCGCCAGCACCGCGACTAGCGGGAGGGCCGATACGCAGTATTTT | CASTATSGRADTQYF
TRBJ1-1 | NA | TRBV10-3 | NA | TGTGCCATCAGTGTACGGGGGGGCGAGAACACTGAAGCTTTCTTT | CAISVRGGENTEAFF
TRBJ2-7 | NA | TRBV6-1 | TRBD1 | TGTGCCAGCAGTGAAGTACGGAGTTGGGACAGGGGAGGGCAGTACTTC | CASSEVRSWDRGGQYF
TRBJ1-1 | NA | TRBV29-1 | NA | TGCAGCGGAATCCAGGGTTCGGGGACTGAAGCTTTCTTT | CSGIQGSGTEAFF
TRBJ1-6 | NA | TRBV6-5 | NA | TGTGCCAGCAGTTTGGGGGTCTCACCCCTCCACTTT | CASSLGVSPLHF
TRBJ1-5 | NA | TRBV7-9 | NA | TGTGCCAGCAGCCCTGGGGCAGATTCGAGCCAGCCCCAGCATTTT | CASSPGADSSQPQHF
TRBJ2-4 | NA | TRBV9 | TRBD2 | TGTGCCAGCAGCGTAGGCACTAGCGGGATAGGTGACATTCAGTACTTC | CASSVGTSGIGDIQYF
TRBJ2-7 | NA | TRBV5-1 | NA | TGCGCCAGCAGCCCGGGACACACCGGCGGCTACGAGCAGTACTTC | CASSPGHTGGYEQYF